These 22 T cell receptor beta chains were all obtained from the same sample, sequenced in a study of blood T cell repertoires in COVID-19. Some clones are missing from TCRdb's copy, which holds only in-frame ones; the method was immunoSEQ multiplex PCR. The sample holds 150,000 to 200,000 clones, roughly 70% seen once. The sequenced sample was peripheral blood. Receptor source: an elderly woman with acute or convalescent COVID-19.

This clone has just a few counts. Other nucleotide sequences from this sample produce the same CDR3. CDR3 sequence: CASSTGQDNEKLFF. CDR3 bases: TGTGCCAGCAGCACCGGACAGGATAATGAAAAACTGTTTTTT. V is TRBV9 and J is TRBJ1-4; 7 bases line up with TRBD1. This CDR3 is built from 14 residues. V shed 4 bases and J 4 bases; nucleotides not matched to a gene: 4. Germline CDR1 SGDLS, CDR2 YYNGEE.

The chain couples TRBV3-1 (or the pseudogene TRBV3-2) to TRBJ1-5; D remains ambiguous. V lost 4 bases and J lost 8, with 12 bases in between. CDR3 size: 13 residues. In germline, CDR1 is LGHDT, CDR2 YNNKEL (reference sequence). CDR3 in amino acids: CASSPRPGEPQHF. CDR3 nucleotide sequence: TGTGCCAGCAGCCCCCGACCTGGAGAGCCCCAGCATTTT.

This rearrangement joins TRBV19 to TRBJ2-1; D is undetermined. Trimming removed 4 bases from V and 5 bases from J, with 3 bases in between. The CDR3 covers 11 residues. Looked up from germline, CDR1 is LNHDA and CDR2 is SQIVND (reference sequence). The CDR3 sequence: CASSTDNEQFF. The DNA for the CDR3 is TGTGCCAGTAGTACGGACAATGAGCAGTTCTTC.

The chain has TRBV19 and TRBJ2-3, with a weak D call TRBD2 (5 bases). CDR3 size: 14 residues. Germline-derived CDR1 and CDR2 are LNHDA and SQIVND (reference sequence). The ends were cut back, 6 bases at V and 2 bases at J, with 12 bases in the middle. In DNA form, the CDR3 reads TGTGCCAGTAGGGTCCGGGAACACACAGATACGCAGTATTTT. Translation gives CASRVREHTDTQYF.

Comments on this clone: Since the CDR3 does not end with the conserved phenylalanine or tryptophan, this likely comes from a read error. This rearrangement joins TRBV29-1 to TRBJ1-2; D is possibly TRBD1 (6 bases). CDR3 length equals 15 residues. V was pared by 3 bases and J by 8 bases, with 22 bases between. Germline V CDR1 and CDR2: SQVTM, ANQGSEA. The CDR3 DNA follows: TGCAGCGTTGATCCTGGCAGGGGTTTAAGTACGGGCTACACCCTC. The encoded protein is CSVDPGRGLSTGYTL.

The rearrangement links TRBV3-1 (or the pseudogene TRBV3-2) to TRBJ1-5, with D possibly being TRBD1 (5 bases). Trimming stripped 4 bases from V and 3 bases from J, with 10 bases between. This CDR3 comprises 14 residues. In germline, CDR1 is LGHDT, CDR2 YNNKEL (reference sequence). CDR3: CASSRGHNNQPQHF. The CDR3 DNA is TGTGCCAGCAGCCGAGGACACAACAATCAGCCCCAGCATTTT.

This sequence joins TRBV28 and TRBJ1-5; a weak D match, TRBD1 (5 bases). Germline CDR1 reads MDHEN; CDR2 reads SYDVKM. The V end lost 3 bases, the J end lost 9 bases, and 9 bases lay between the germline ends. CDR3 length: 12 amino acids. CDR3 loop: CASSLGTWPQHF. CDR3 nucleotides: TGTGCCAGCAGTTTGGGGACTTGGCCCCAGCATTTT.

A few counts support this clone. The rearrangement joins TRBV6-5 to TRBJ2-7; TRBD1 is a possible D gene (7 bases). The germline CDR1 and CDR2 sequences are MNHEY and SVGAGI. The CDR3 is made up of 13 amino acids. V lost 5 bases and J 6 bases, leaving 14 bases between the germline ends. The CDR3 sequence: CASSTRQGLEQYF. CDR3 coding DNA: TGTGCCAGCAGTACAAGACAGGGACTCGAGCAGTACTTC.

The V gene is TRBV19, the J gene TRBJ1-4; D not certain. This CDR3 spans 14 amino acids. The V gene lost 3 bases and the J gene lost 5 bases, with 10 bases spanning the gap. CDR1 and CDR2 from the germline V gene are LNHDA and SQIVND (reference sequence). This CDR3 reads CASSIGGRNEKLFF. The CDR3 DNA reads as TGTGCCAGTAGTATCGGAGGGAGGAATGAAAAACTGTTTTTT.

This clone was found once. The chain recombines TRBV12-3 or TRBV12-4 with TRBJ2-7; 9 nucleotides match TRBD2. The V and J ends lost 8 bases and 2 bases, in that order; junction bases with no gene match: 4. The CDR3 is made up of 13 amino acids. The CDR3 DNA follows: TGTGCCAGCCGAGCGGGAGGACCCTACGAGCAGTACTTC. The encoded protein is CASRAGGPYEQYF.

V gene TRBV24-1 combines with J gene TRBJ2-3, with 9 bases identical to TRBD2. Germline CDR1 is KGHDR and CDR2 is SFDVKD. Losses at the gene ends were 3 bases for V and 3 bases for J; bases not matched to a gene: 3. CDR3 length equals 15 residues. CDR3 residues: CATSDPAGGTDTQYF. Here the CDR3 DNA reads TGTGCCACCAGTGATCCAGCGGGAGGTACAGATACGCAGTATTTT.

The chain employs TRBV5-1 and TRBJ2-3; D not certain. The CDR3 spans 14 residues. V lost 0 bases and J 6 bases, leaving 11 bases between the germline ends. In germline, CDR1 is SGHRS, CDR2 YFSETQ. The CDR3 bases are TGCGCCAGCAGCTTGGTTGGCGACATCGATACGCAGTATTTT. It is translated as CASSLVGDIDTQYF.

This clone was observed once. This chain uses TRBV28 with TRBJ2-5; 7 bases line up with TRBD1. There are 14 residues in the CDR3. V shed 6 bases, J shed 4 bases, and the junction held 8 bases outside the gene matches. From germline, CDR1 is MDHEN and CDR2 SYDVKM. CDR3 sequence (DNA): TGTGCCAGCAGAAGACAGGGAAATCGAGAGACCCAGTACTTC. This translates into CASRRQGNRETQYF.

V is TRBV5-4 and J is TRBJ2-5; TRBD2 matches 9 bases. With 0 bases clipped from V and 4 bases from J, the junction kept 10 bases outside the gene matches. The CDR3 is made up of 17 amino acids. Germline-derived CDR1 and CDR2 are SGHNT and YYREEE (reference sequence). The CDR3: CASSLGGVAGALETQYF. CDR3 coding DNA: TGTGCCAGCAGCTTGGGGGGGGTAGCGGGAGCCCTAGAGACCCAGTACTTC.

This chain connects TRBV28 to TRBJ1-4; D is unclear. CDR1 and CDR2 from the germline V gene are MDHEN and SYDVKM. This CDR3 comprises 14 residues. With 4 bases removed from V and 8 bases from J, the gap between germline ends came to 14 bases. CDR3 in DNA: TGTGCCAGCAGTTCACTAAATGCGGGGGAAAAACTGTTTTTT. Translating it yields CASSSLNAGEKLFF.

V and J are TRBV28 and TRBJ1-5; D remains unclear. Trimming cost V 4 bases and J 5 bases, with 15 bases left between them. The CDR3 is 15 residues long. Germline V gene lookup returns CDR1 MDHEN and CDR2 SYDVKM. CDR3 sequence reads: CASSSPAGADQPQHF. The DNA of the CDR3 is TGTGCCAGCAGTTCCCCGGCGGGAGCGGATCAGCCCCAGCATTTT.

DNA of the CDR3: TGTGCCAGCAGCCAAGAATTGCTAGCGGAGAACACCGGGGAGCTGTTTTTT. Protein product: CASSQELLAENTGELFF. This chain joins TRBV4-2 and TRBJ2-2; 7 nucleotides agree with TRBD2. Germline assignment: CDR1 LGHNA and CDR2 YNFKEQ. The CDR3 extends over 17 amino acids. With V trimmed by 0 bases and J by 1 base, 5 bases remained unmatched.

At least ten counts were recorded for this clone. The gene calls are TRBV27 and TRBJ2-1, with 7 positions matching TRBD2. Germline V gene sequence: CDR1 MNHEY, CDR2 SMNVEV (reference sequence). The CDR3 totals 15 residues. Trimming cost V 2 bases and J 6 bases; bases outside gene matches: 7. CDR3 loop: CASSLTRDYSNEQFF. The CDR3 region has the DNA TGTGCCAGCAGTTTAACTCGGGACTACTCCAATGAGCAGTTCTTC.

This clone has more than one count but fewer than ten. CDR3 nucleotide sequence: TGCGCCAGCAGTGAGTCCATGGGACTAGCCGCCGGATACGAGCAGTACTTC. Amino acid sequence: CASSESMGLAAGYEQYF. The chain couples TRBV10-2 to TRBJ2-7; 9 bases are shared with TRBD2. Germline-derived CDR1 and CDR2 are WSHSY and SAAADI. The CDR3 runs 17 residues. Losses at the gene ends were 0 bases for V and 4 bases for J; bases not matched to a gene: 10.

The rearrangement uses TRBV9 and TRBJ2-3; 7 bases agree with TRBD2. CDR1 and CDR2 from the germline V gene are SGDLS and YYNGEE. The V segment lost 4 bases and the J segment 6 bases; nucleotides outside the gene matches: 14. The CDR3 totals 16 residues. In nucleotides, the CDR3 is TGTGCCAGCAGCCCGAAGGTTTGGCGGGAGAAGGATACGCAGTATTTT. Its translation is CASSPKVWREKDTQYF.

The chain links TRBV18 to TRBJ2-7; TRBD2 agrees at 7 bases. Germline V gene data show CDR1 as KGHSH and CDR2 as LQKENI. V shed 2 bases and J 0 bases; nucleotides not matched to a gene: 1. This CDR3 comprises 14 residues. The CDR3 loop is CASSPSGDSYEQYF. As DNA, the CDR3 is TGTGCCAGCTCACCAAGCGGGGACTCCTACGAGCAGTACTTC.

This clone was seen a single time. This chain connects TRBV5-1 to TRBJ2-7, with D possibly being TRBD2 (5 bases). Germline CDR1 reads SGHRS; CDR2 reads YFSETQ. V was shortened by 3 bases and J by 9 bases, with 19 bases between the two germline ends. The CDR3 extends over 14 amino acids. The CDR3 sequence is CASSSDGDEGRQYF. The CDR3 nucleotides are TGCGCCAGCAGCTCCGACGGCGACGAGGGTAGGCAGTACTTC.